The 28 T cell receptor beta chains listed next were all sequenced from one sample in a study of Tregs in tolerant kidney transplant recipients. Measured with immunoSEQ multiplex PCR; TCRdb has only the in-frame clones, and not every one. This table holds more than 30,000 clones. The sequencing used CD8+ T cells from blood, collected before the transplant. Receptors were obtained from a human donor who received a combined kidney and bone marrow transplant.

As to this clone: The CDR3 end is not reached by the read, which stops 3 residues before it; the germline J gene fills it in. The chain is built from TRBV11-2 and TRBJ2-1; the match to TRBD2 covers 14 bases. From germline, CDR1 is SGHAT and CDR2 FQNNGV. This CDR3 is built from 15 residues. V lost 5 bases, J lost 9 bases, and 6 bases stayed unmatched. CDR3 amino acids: CASSPGTSGRGEQFF. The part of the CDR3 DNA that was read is TGTGCCAGCAGCCCCGGGACTAGCGGGAGAGGTGAG. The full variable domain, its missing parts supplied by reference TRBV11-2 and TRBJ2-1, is EAGVAQSPRYKIIEKRQSVAFWCNPISGHATLYWYQQILGQGPKLLIQFQNNGVVDDSQLPKDRFSAERLKGVDSTLKIQPAKLEDSAVYLCASSPGTSGRGEQFFGPGTRLTVL.

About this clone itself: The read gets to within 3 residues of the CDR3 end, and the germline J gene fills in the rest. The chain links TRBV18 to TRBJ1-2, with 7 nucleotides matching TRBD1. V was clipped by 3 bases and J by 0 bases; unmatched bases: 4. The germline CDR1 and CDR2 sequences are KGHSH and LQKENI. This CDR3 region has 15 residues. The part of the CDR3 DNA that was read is TGTGCCAGCTCACCTAGACAGGGATCTAACTATGGC. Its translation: CASSPRQGSNYG. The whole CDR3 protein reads CASSPRQGSNYGYTF.

CDR3 DNA (partial): TGTGCCAGTAGTATAAGGGTGGCGGGGACCACCGGGGAG. It is translated as CASSIRVAGTTGE. The complete CDR3 protein is CASSIRVAGTTGELFF. The chain joins TRBV19 to TRBJ2-2; D might be TRBD2 (6 bases). The read falls 3 residues short of the CDR3 end, and the missing part is taken from the germline J gene. The germline V and J ends were trimmed by 2 bases and 4 bases, with 14 bases remaining between them. The length of the CDR3 is 16 residues. The germline V gene encodes CDR1 LNHDA and CDR2 SQIVND (reference sequence).

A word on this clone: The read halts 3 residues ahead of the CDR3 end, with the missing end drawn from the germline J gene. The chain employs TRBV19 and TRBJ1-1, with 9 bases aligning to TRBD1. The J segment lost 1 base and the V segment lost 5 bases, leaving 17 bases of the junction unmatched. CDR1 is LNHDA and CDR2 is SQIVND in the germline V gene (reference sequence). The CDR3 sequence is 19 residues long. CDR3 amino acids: CASSSTLGQGRIANTEAFF. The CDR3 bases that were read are TGTGCCAGTAGTTCGACCCTCGGACAGGGGAGGATTGCGAACACTGAA.

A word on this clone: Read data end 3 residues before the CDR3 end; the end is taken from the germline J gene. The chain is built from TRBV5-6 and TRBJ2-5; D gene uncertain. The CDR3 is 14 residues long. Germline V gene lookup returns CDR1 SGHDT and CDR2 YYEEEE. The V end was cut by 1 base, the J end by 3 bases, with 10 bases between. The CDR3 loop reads CASSLWAAEETQYF. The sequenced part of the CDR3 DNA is TGTGCCAGCAGCTTGTGGGCAGCTGAAGAGACC.

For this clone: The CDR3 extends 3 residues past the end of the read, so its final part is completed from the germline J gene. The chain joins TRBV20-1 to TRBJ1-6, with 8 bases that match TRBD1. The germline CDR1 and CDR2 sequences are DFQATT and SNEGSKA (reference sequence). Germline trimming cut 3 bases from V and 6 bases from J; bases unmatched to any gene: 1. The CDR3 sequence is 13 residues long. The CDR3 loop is CSASRGRNSPLHF. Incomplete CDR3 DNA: TGCAGTGCTAGCAGGGGGCGTAATTCACCC.

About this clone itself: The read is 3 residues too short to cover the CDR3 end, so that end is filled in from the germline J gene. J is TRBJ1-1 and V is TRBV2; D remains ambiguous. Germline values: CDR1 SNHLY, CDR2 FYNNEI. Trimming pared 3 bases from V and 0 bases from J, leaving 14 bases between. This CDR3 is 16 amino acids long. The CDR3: CASSEIPSGMNTEAFF. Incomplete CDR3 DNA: TGTGCCAGCAGTGAGATCCCATCGGGGATGAACACTGAA.

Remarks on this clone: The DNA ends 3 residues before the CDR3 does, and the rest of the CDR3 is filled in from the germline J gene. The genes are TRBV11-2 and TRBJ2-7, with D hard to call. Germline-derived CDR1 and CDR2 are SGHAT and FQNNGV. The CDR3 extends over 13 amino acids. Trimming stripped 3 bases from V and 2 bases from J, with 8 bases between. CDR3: CASSLRQPYEQYF. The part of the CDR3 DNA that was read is TGTGCCAGCAGCTTGCGGCAGCCCTACGAG.

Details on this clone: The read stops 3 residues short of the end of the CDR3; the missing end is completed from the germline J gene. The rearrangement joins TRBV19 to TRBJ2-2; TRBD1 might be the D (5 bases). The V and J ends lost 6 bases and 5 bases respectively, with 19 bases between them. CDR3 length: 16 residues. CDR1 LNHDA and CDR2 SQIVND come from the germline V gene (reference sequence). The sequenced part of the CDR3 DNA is TGTGCCAGTAGGTGGTGGGTCGGACAACGGACCGGGGAG. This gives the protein CASRWWVGQRTGE. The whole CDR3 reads CASRWWVGQRTGELFF.

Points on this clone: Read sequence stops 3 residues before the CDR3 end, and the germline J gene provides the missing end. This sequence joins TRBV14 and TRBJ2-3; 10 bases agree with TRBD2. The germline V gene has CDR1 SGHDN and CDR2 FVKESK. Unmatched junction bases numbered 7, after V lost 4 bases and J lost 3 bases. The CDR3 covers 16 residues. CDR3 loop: CASSRRTSGMTDTQYF. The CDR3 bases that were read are TGTGCCAGCAGCCGCAGGACTAGCGGAATGACAGATACG.

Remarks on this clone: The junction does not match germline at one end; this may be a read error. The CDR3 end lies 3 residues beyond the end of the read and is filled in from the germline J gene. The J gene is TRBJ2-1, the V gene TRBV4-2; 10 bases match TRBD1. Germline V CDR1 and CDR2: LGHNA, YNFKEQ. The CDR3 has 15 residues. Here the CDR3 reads CASSPRQGAGNEQFF. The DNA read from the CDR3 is TGCGCCAGCAGCCCTAGACAGGGGGCAGGCAATGAG.

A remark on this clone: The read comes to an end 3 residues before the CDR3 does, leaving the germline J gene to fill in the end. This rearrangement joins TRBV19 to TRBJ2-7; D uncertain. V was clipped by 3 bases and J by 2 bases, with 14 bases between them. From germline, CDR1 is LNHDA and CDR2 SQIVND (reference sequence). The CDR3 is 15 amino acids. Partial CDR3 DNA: TGTGCCAGTAGTATGGGCAGGAGAAATACCTACGAG. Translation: CASSMGRRNTYE. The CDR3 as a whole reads CASSMGRRNTYEQYF.

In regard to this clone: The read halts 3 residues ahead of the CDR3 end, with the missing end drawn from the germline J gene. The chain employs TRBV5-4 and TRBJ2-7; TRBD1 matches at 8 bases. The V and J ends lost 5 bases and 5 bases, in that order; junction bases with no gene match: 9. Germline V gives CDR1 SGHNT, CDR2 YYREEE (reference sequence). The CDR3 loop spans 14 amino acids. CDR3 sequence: CASRETGADHEQYF. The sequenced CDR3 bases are TGTGCCAGCAGGGAGACAGGGGCGGACCACGAG.

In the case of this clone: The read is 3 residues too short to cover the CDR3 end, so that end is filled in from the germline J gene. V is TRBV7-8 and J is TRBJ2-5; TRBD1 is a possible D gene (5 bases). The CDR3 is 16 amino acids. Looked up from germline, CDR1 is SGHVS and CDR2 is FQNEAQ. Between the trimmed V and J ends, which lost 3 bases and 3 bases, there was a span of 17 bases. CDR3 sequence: CASSFAFRALKETQYF. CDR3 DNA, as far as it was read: TGTGCCAGCAGCTTCGCCTTCAGGGCCCTCAAAGAGACC. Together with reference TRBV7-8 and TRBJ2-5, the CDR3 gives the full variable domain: GAGVSQSPRYKVAKRGQDVALRCDPISGHVSLFWYQQALGQGPEFLTYFQNEAQLDKSGLPSDRFFAERPEGSVSTLKIQRTQQEDSAVYLCASSFAFRALKETQYFGPGTRLLVL.

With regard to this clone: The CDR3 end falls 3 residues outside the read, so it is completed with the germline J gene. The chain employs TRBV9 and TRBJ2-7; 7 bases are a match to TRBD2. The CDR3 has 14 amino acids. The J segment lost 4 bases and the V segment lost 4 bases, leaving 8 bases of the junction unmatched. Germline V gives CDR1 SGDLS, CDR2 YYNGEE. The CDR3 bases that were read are TGTGCCAGCAGCTCCGGACTAGTCCCATACGAG. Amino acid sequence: CASSSGLVPYE. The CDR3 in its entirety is CASSSGLVPYEQYF.

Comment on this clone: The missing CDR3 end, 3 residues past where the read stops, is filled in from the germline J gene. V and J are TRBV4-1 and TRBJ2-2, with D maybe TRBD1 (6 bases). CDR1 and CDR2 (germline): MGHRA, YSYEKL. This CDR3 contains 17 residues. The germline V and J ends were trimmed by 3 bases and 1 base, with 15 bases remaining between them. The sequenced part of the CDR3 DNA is TGCGCCAGCAGCCATGATGAAGAGACAGGGAACACCGGGGAG. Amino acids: CASSHDEETGNTGE. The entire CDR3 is CASSHDEETGNTGELFF.

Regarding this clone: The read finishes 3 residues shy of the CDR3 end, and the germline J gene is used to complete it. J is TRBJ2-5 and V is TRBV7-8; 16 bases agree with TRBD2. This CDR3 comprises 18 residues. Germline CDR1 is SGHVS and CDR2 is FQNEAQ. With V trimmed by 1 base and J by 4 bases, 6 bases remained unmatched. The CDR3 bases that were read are TGTGCCAGCAGCTTAGTAGGGACTAGCGGGAGGGCGTTAGAGACC. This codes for CASSLVGTSGRALET. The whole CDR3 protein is CASSLVGTSGRALETQYF.

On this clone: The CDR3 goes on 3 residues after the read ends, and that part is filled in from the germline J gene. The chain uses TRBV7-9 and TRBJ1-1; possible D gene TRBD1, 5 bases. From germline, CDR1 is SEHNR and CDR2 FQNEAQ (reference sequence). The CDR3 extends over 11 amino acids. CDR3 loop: CASSPGEGAFF. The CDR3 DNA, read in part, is TGTGCCAGCAGCCCGGGGGAGGGG.

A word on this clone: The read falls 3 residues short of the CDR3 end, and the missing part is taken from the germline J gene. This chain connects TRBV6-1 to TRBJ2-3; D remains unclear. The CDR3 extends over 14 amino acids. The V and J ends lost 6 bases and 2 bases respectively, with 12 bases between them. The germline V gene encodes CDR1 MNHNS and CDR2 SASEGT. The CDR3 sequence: CASRERVFTDTQYF. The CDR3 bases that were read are TGTGCCAGCAGGGAAAGGGTATTCACAGATACG.

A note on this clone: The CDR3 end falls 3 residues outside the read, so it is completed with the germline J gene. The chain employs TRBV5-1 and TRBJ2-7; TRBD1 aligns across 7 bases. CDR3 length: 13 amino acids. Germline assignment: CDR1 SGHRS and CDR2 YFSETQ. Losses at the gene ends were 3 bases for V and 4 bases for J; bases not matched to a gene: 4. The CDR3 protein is CASSWDSLYEQYF. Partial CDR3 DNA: TGCGCCAGCAGCTGGGACAGTCTGTACGAG.

The CDR3: CSAQDFQGLNSNQPQHF. The covered CDR3 bases are TGCAGTGCTCAAGATTTCCAGGGTCTTAATAGCAATCAGCCC. This chain joins TRBV20-1 and TRBJ1-5; D is perhaps TRBD1 (5 bases). The read stops 3 residues short of the end of the CDR3; the missing end is completed from the germline J gene. CDR1 and CDR2 (germline): DFQATT, SNEGSKA (reference sequence). V gave up 5 bases and J gave up 0 bases, with 20 bases separating them. CDR3 length: 17 residues.

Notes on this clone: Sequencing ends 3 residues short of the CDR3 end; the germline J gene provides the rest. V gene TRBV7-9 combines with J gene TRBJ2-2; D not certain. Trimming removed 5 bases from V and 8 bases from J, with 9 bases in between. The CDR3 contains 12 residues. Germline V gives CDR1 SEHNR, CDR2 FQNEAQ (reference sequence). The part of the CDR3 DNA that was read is TGTGCCAGCAGCGCCCCTCTAGGGGAG. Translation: CASSAPLGE. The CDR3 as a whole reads CASSAPLGELFF.

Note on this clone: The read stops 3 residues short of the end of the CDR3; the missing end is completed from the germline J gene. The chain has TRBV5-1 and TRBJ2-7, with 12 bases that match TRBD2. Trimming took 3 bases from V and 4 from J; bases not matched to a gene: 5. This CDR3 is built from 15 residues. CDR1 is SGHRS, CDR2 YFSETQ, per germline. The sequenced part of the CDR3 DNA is TGCGCCAGCAGCTCCCGGACTAGCGGGATGTACGAG. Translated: CASSSRTSGMYE. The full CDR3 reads CASSSRTSGMYEQYF.

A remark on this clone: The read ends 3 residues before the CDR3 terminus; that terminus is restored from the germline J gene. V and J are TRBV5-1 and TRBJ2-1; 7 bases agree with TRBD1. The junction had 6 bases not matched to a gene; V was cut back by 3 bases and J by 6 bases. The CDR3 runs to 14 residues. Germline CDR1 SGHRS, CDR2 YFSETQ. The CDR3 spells CASSWTSGGNEQFF. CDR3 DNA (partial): TGCGCCAGCAGCTGGACCTCAGGGGGCAATGAG.

Here the CDR3 reads CASGPGLAGGPYEQYF. The DNA read from the CDR3 is TGTGCCAGCGGACCGGGACTAGCGGGAGGGCCCTACGAG. The chain is built from TRBV5-4 and TRBJ2-7; 16 bases align to TRBD2. The CDR3 extends 3 residues past the end of the read, so its final part is completed from the germline J gene. The length of the CDR3 is 16 residues. The germline gives CDR1 SGHNT, CDR2 YYREEE (reference sequence). Trimming at V came to 7 bases and at J to 2 bases, leaving 6 bases not matched to a gene.

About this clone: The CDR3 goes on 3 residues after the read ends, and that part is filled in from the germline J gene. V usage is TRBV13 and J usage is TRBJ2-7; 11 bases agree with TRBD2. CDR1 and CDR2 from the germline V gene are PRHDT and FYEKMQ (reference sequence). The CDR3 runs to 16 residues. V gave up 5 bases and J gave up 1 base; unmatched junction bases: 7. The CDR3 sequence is CASSPSRLAGSYEQYF. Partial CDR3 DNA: TGTGCCAGCAGCCCGTCCCGACTAGCGGGGTCCTACGAG.

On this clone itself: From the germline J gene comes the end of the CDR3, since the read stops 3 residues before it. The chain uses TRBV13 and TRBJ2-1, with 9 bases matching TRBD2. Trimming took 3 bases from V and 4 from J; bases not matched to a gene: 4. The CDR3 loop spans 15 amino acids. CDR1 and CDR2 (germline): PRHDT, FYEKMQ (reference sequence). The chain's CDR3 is CASSFSGSSYNEQFF. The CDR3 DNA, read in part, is TGTGCCAGCAGCTTTAGCGGGAGCTCGTACAATGAG. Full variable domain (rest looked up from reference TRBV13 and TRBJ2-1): AAGVIQSPRHLIKEKRETATLKCYPIPRHDTVYWYQQGPGQDPQFLISFYEKMQSDKGSIPDRFSAQQFSDYHSELNMSSLELGDSALYFCASSFSGSSYNEQFFGPGTRLTVL.

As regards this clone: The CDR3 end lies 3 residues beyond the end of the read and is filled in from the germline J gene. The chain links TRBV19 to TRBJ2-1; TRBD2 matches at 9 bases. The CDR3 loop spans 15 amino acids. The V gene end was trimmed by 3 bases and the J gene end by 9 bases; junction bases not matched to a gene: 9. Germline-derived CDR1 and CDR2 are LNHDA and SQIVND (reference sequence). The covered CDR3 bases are TGTGCCAGTAGTATTAGAATAGCGGGAGAATTTGAG. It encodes CASSIRIAGEFE. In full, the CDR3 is CASSIRIAGEFEQFF.